This T cell receptor beta chain was identified during a study of cytomegalovirus exposure and HLA in healthy donors. Study observations and caveats: In terms of immune exposure information, only CMV serostatus was available.

The germline V gene encodes CDR1 SEHNR and CDR2 FQNEAQ (reference sequence). The CDR3 sequence is 14 residues long. The V segment lost 5 bases and the J segment 5 bases; nucleotides outside the gene matches: 9. Vbeta (60) and Jbeta (13) primers were used in the PCR. Source study methods: As a later analysis found, there were 82 million or so unique TCR beta chains, of which some 9.9 million were shared. Method: immunoSEQ multiplex PCR; TCRdb's copy keeps in-frame clones and lacks some. V and J calls and clone size are given by that table; D and trimming were obtained from the DNA. Of about 200,000 clones listed, approximately 86% were seen once; the top ten hold roughly 0.34%. Healthy people donating bone marrow made up the donors. With respect to this clone: Antigen specificity is unknown.

Sequenced: PBMCs. This chain links TRBV7-9 with TRBJ2-7; TRBD1 agrees at 7 bases. This receptor was identified in a woman in her twenties or thirties in good health and CMV-seronegative. CDR3 nucleotides: TGTGCCAGCAGCCCCTGGGGACAGATTGACGAGCAGTACTTC. As protein: CASSPWGQIDEQYF.